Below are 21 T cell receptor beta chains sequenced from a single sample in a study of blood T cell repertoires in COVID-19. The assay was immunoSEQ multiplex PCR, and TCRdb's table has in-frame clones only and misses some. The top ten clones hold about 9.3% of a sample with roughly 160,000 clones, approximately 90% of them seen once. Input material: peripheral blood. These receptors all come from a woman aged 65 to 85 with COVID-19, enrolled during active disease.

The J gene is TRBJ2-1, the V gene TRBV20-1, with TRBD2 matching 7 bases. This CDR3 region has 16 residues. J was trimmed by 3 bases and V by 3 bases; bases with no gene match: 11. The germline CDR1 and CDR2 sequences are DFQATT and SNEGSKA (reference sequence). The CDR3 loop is CSASRPRGTDYNEQFF. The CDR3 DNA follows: TGCAGTGCTAGTCGGCCGCGGGGGACGGACTACAATGAGCAGTTCTTC.

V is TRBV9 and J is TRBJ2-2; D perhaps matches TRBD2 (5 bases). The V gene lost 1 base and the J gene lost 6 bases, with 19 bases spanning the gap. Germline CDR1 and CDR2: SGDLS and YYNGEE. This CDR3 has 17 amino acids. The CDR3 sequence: CASSVSPPLVRAGELFF. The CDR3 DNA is TGTGCCAGCAGCGTAAGCCCCCCACTAGTGAGGGCCGGGGAGCTGTTTTTT.

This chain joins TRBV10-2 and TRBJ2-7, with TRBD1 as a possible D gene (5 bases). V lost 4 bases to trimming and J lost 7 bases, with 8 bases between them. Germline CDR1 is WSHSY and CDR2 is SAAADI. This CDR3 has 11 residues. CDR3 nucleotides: TGCGCCAGCAGTGTTGACAGTGAGCAGTACTTC. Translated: CASSVDSEQYF.

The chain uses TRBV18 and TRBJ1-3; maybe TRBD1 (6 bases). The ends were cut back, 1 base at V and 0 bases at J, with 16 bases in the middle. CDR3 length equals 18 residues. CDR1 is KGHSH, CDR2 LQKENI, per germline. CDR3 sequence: CASSPRTDPSSSGNTIYF. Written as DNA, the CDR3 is TGTGCCAGCTCACCACGGACAGATCCTTCTAGCTCTGGAAACACCATATATTTT.

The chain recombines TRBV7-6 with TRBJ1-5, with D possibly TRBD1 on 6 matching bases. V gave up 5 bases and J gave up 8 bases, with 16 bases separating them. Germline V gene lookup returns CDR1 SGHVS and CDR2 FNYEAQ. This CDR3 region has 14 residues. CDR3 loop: CASSLNDRSKPQHF. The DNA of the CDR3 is TGTGCCAGCAGCCTCAACGACAGGTCTAAGCCCCAGCATTTT.

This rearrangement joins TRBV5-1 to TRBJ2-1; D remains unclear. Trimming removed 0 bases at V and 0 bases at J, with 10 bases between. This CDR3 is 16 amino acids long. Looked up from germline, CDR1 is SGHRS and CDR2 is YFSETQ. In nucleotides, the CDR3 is TGCGCCAGCAGCTTGGACAGCCCCAGCTCCTACAATGAGCAGTTCTTC. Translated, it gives CASSLDSPSSYNEQFF.

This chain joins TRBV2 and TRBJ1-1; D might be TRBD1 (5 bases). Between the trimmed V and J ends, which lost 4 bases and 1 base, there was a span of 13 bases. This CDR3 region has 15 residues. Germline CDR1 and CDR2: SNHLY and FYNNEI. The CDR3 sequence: CASSARRGGNTEAFF. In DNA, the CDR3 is TGTGCCAGCAGTGCAAGACGGGGGGGGAACACTGAAGCTTTCTTT.

This CDR3 reads CASSLQGGETQYF. In DNA, the CDR3 is TGTGCCAGCAGCCTACAGGGAGGGGAGACCCAGTACTTC. The gene calls are TRBV25-1 and TRBJ2-5; possibly TRBD2 for D (7 bases). The germline V gene has CDR1 MGHDK and CDR2 SYGVNS. V lost 6 bases to trimming and J lost 5 bases, with 13 bases between them. The CDR3 extends over 13 amino acids.

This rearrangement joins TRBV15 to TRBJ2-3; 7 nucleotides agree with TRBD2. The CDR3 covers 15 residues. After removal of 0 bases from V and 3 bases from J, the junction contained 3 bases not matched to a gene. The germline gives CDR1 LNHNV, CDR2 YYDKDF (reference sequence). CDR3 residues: CATSRDPGGTDTQYF. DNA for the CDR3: TGTGCCACCAGCAGAGACCCCGGGGGGACAGATACGCAGTATTTT.

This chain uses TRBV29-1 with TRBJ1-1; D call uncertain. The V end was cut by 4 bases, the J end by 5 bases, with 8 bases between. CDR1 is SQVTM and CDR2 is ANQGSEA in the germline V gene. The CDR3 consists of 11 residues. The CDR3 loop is CSVVAGTEAFF. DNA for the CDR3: TGCAGCGTTGTGGCGGGTACTGAAGCTTTCTTT.

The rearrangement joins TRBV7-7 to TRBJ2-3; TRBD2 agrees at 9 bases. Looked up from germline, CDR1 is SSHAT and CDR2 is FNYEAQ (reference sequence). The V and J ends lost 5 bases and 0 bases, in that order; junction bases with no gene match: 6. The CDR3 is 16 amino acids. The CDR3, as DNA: TGTGCCAGCAGCCTCCGGACTAGCGTTAGCACAGATACGCAGTATTTT. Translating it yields CASSLRTSVSTDTQYF.

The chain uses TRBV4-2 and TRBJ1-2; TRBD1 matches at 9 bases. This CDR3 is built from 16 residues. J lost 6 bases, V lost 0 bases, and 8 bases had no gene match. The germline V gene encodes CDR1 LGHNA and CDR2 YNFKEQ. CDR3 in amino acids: CASSQDMRGQGDGYTF. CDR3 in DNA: TGTGCCAGCAGCCAAGATATGAGGGGACAGGGCGATGGCTACACCTTC.

CDR3 bases: TGCAGCGGGATGACAGGCCGCACCGGGGAGCTGTTTTTT. Its translation is CSGMTGRTGELFF. The chain joins TRBV29-1 to TRBJ2-2, with D perhaps matching TRBD1 (6 bases). Trimming removed 7 bases at V and 4 bases at J, with 13 bases between. The CDR3 contains 13 residues. Germline V lookup: CDR1 SQVTM, CDR2 ANQGSEA.

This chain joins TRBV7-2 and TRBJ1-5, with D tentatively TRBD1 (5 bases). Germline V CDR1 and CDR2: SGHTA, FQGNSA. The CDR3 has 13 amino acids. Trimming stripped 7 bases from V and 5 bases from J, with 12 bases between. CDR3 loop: CASTPDIDQPQHF. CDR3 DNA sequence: TGTGCCAGCACCCCGGACATCGATCAGCCCCAGCATTTT.

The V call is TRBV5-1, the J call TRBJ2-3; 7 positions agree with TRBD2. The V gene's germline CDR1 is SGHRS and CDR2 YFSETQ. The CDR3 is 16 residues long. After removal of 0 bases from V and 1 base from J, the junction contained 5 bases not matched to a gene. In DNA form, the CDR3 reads TGCGCCAGCAGCTTGGGTGGTCTAGCGGGCACAGATACGCAGTATTTT. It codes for CASSLGGLAGTDTQYF.

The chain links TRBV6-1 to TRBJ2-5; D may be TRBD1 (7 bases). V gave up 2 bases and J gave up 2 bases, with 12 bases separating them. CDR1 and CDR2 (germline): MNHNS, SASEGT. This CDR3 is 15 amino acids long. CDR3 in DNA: TGTGCCAGCAGTGAAAGGGGGCGGGGTCAAGAGACCCAGTACTTC. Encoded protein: CASSERGRGQETQYF.

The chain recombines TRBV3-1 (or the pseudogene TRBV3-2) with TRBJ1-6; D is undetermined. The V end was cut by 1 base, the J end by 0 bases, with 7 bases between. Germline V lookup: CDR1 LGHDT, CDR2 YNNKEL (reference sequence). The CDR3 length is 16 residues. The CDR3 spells CASSQARGSYNSPLHF. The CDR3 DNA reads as TGTGCCAGCAGCCAAGCCCGGGGCTCCTATAATTCACCCCTCCACTTT.

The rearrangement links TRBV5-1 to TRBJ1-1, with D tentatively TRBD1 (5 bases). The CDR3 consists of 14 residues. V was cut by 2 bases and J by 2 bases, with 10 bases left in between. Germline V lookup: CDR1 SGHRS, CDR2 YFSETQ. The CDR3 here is CASSLGHPNTEAFF. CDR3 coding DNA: TGCGCCAGCAGCTTAGGACACCCAAACACTGAAGCTTTCTTT.

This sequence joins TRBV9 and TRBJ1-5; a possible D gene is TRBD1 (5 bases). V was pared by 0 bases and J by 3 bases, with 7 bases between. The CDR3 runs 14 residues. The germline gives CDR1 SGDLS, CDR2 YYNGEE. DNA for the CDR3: TGTGCCAGCAGCGTAGGACAGCCCAATCAGCCCCAGCATTTT. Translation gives CASSVGQPNQPQHF.

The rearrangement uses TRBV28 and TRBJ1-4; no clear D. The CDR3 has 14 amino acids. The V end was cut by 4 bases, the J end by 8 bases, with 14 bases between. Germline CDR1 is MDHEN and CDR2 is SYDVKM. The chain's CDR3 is CASSSPGGREKLFF. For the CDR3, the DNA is TGTGCCAGCAGTTCCCCCGGAGGAAGAGAAAAACTGTTTTTT.

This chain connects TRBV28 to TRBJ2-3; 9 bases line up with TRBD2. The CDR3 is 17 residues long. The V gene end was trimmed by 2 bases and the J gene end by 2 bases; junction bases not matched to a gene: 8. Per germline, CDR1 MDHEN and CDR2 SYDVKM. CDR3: CASSLVGLAGNTDTQYF. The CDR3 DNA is TGTGCCAGCAGTTTAGTCGGGCTAGCGGGGAACACAGATACGCAGTATTTT.